The T cell receptor (beta chain) described here comes from a study of blood T cell repertoires in COVID-19 (TCRdb year 2020). Study-wide context: Samples from collaborators originated in the United States, Italy and Spain and spanned both the acute and convalescent phases of COVID-19. The prospective study material was composed of cDNA or gDNA derived from T cells, B-cell-depleted T cells, or PBMCs. The dataset comprised deeply sampled blood TCRbeta repertoires from subjects exposed to, actively infected with, or recovered from COVID-19. The repertoires were made available in a free public database intended to serve as a resource for research on the immune response to SARS-CoV-2. Samples were obtained from the ongoing ImmuneRACE study (first 160 participants) and from 1,254 subjects provided by 6 global collaborators. A de-identified subject ID, COVID-19 status, age in years and sex were almost always included in the sample metadata. Where HLA class I and class II types were available, the types were taken from metadata supplied by the sample provider, not from assay-based typing.

As concerns this clone: Its antigen is unknown. No much larger clone is present one base from it, and per-base qualities are unavailable.

TCRbeta CDR3 regions were amplified from genomic DNA using the immunoSEQ Assay, a bias-controlled multiplex PCR. On the study's bioinformatics: Nucleated cell counts per sample were estimated from amplification of reference gene primers within the assay. Sequence reads were collapsed and filtered to measure the absolute abundance of every unique TCRbeta CDR3 rearrangement. For each sample, productive Simpson clonality was calculated as the square root of Simpson's diversity index across productive rearrangements. The table was pulled from immuneACCESS by TCRdb, which kept in-frame rearrangements only. Such tables lose some clones; where checked, under half of the loss comes from unresolved V genes, and the rest has no known cause. That table supplies the V and J calls and clone size; D and trimming were determined from the DNA. The sample table shows 130,000 or so clones, and roughly nine tenths are seen once. The top ten hold approximately 27% of the sample.

CDR1 and CDR2 are drawn from the germline V gene (reference sequence): WNHNN, SYGVQD. Trimming at the junction amounts to 5 bases on V and 1 base on J, and the germline ends lie 10 bases apart. The CDR3 goes from the cysteine to the phenylalanine over 14 residues. Of the read, only the CDR3 DNA is kept; its 42 bases are in frame from base 1. The collaborating institutions used their own protocols to collect whole blood in K2EDTA tubes. For TCRbeta analysis, collaborators shipped samples in one of three forms: frozen whole blood, isolated PBMCs, or DNA extracted from either of those sample types. General conclusions and limits of the study: The amount of clinical and demographic metadata varied by source and participant and was provided uncurated.

Sequencing used peripheral blood. The TCR was taken from a man between 65 and 80 years old with active or convalescent COVID-19. This chain is built from TRBV10-1 and TRBJ2-3, and possibly TRBD2, on 5 matching bases. The sequenced DNA: TGCGCCAGCAGTCGGCGGGCCTGCACAGATACGCAGTATTTT. It codes for CASSRRACTDTQYF.